This T cell receptor beta chain was recorded in a study of Tregs in tolerant kidney transplant recipients (dated by TCRdb to the late 2010s). Notes on the research overall: Transplants used related donors with nonmyeloablative bone marrow transplantation; mixed chimerism was transient in the human trials. TCRbeta sequencing was used in the study to identify donor-specific regulatory T cells before combined kidney and bone marrow transplantation, and the identified cells were then tracked after transplant. On the study overall, not on this receptor specifically: Although technical replication error seemed to be minimal, the question of biological reproducibility was not addressed directly. Because only a small number of patients were included, the study had limitations, and the results will need to be validated in larger populations as well as under other immunosuppression protocols. Expanding Tregs with activated donor B cells appeared to identify the most biologically relevant and donor-specific TCRbeta repertoire. Donor-specific Treg expansion exceeded global Treg expansion in tolerant patients, suggesting antigen-driven rather than nonspecific expansion. Because the PCR primers were changed over time for some patients, nucleotide-level comparison could not be performed across the samples from those patients.

In the paper's terms, the time point label means: blood sample drawn before combined kidney and bone marrow transplant. Thawed PBMCs were FACS-sorted into unstimulated Tregs (CD4+CD25+CD127-), CD4+ non-Tregs (CD4+CD25-), CD4 cells and CD8 cells. Patients were a few combined kidney and bone marrow transplant recipients from the ITN036ST trial, and only these trial subjects had samples available. Healthy control blood was processed to PBMCs with a Ficoll density gradient and then cryopreserved, whereas patient PBMCs were collected both before and after transplant. Genomic DNA was extracted from sorted cells with the QIAGEN DNeasy Blood and Tissue Kit for TCRbeta CDR3 sequencing. High-throughput TCRbeta CDR3 sequencing was carried out commercially through immunoSEQ, with PCR amplification with bias correction and internal controls included. The original methods were these. A unique productive TCRbeta sequence was defined by the CDR3 nucleotide sequence when primers matched, and otherwise by the CDR3 amino acid sequence together with the Vbeta and Jbeta genes. Sorting error was corrected by removing sequences shared between sorted populations at a frequency ratio of 2:1 or less, and the remaining shared sequences were assigned to the higher population. Donor-reactive sequences were defined as at least 5-fold expanded in CFSE-low cells versus unstimulated cells, with frequency of at least 0.01% in CFSE-low cells. Jensen-Shannon divergence, calculated on the top 100 TCRbeta sequences ranked by frequency, was used to quantify repertoire divergence. For any sample with multiple sequencing runs, sorting error was corrected in each run separately before the runs were pooled. TCRdb took this table from immuneACCESS and kept in-frame rearrangements with V and J called. Such tables lack part of the clones; where checked against another copy, unresolved V genes explain under half of the gap, and the rest is unexplained. Clonal size and the V and J genes are those of that table, whereas D and trimming came from the DNA. The table for this sample lists roughly 48,000 clones. Roughly 0.8% of the sample comes from the top ten.

Spanning cysteine to phenylalanine, the CDR3 consists of 14 amino acids. The DNA shown is the part of the CDR3 that was read: 33 bases, in frame from base 1. CDR1 and CDR2, looked up from the germline V gene, are SGHRS and YFSETQ. V ends up 4 bases short and J 1 base short, with an unmatched junction base count of 3. A remark on this clone: The antigen it binds to is not known. The DNA ends 3 residues before the CDR3 does, and the rest of the CDR3 is filled in from the germline J gene.

The sample in question was CD4+ T cells from blood, obtained before the transplant. The chain links TRBV5-1 with TRBJ2-7, and 9 junction bases match TRBD1. The origin of this receptor is a human donor who received a combined kidney and bone marrow transplant. The CDR3 corresponds to CASSLGQGSYEQYF. The CDR3 bases that were read are TGCGCCAGCAGCCTAGGACAGGGGTCCTACGAG.